Following are 18 T cell receptor beta chains from one sample sequenced in a study of shared clonotypes between healthy human individuals. Sequenced by immunoSEQ multiplex PCR; TCRdb stores in-frame clones only, minus some. Of 550,000 to 800,000 clones listed, around two thirds were seen once; the top ten hold about 1.7%. The sample taken for sequencing was memory CD4+ T cells sorted from blood. The subset was: CD45RA-negative fraction. These TCRs come from a woman in her 30s in good health.

V usage is TRBV7-8 and J usage is TRBJ1-5; D is unresolved. Germline CDR1 is SGHVS and CDR2 is FQNEAQ. This CDR3 region has 13 residues. V gave up 6 bases and J gave up 8 bases, with 14 bases separating them. The CDR3, as DNA: TGTGCCAGCAGTCTAGGGATTGGCGAGCCCCAGCATTTT. Translated: CASSLGIGEPQHF.

This clone turned up a few times. The chain carries TRBV7-8 and TRBJ2-3; either TRBD1 or TRBD2 may supply D (5 bases each). Per the germline V gene, CDR1 is SGHVS and CDR2 is FQNEAQ. V lost 4 bases and J lost 2, with 19 bases in between. This CDR3 is 17 amino acids long. CDR3: CASSSLLGIGATDTQYF. The CDR3 DNA follows: TGTGCCAGCAGCTCCCTGTTAGGTATCGGGGCCACAGATACGCAGTATTTT.

The chain joins TRBV13 to TRBJ2-7, with D possibly being TRBD2 (6 bases). V was pared by 4 bases and J by 2 bases, with 12 bases between. Germline V gene sequence: CDR1 PRHDT, CDR2 FYEKMQ (reference sequence). The CDR3 is 14 residues long. CDR3 coding DNA: TGTGCCAGCAGCTCGTGGTCTAGCGCCTACGAGCAGTACTTC. Its translation is CASSSWSSAYEQYF.

This chain uses TRBV2 with TRBJ1-5; 8 bases are a match to TRBD1. Germline trimming cut 4 bases from V and 4 bases from J; bases unmatched to any gene: 6. The germline CDR1 and CDR2 sequences are SNHLY and FYNNEI. The CDR3 extends over 15 amino acids. The CDR3 spells CASSGNRGVNQPQHF. CDR3 in DNA: TGTGCCAGCAGTGGCAACAGGGGGGTGAATCAGCCCCAGCATTTT.

The chain has TRBV13 and TRBJ2-1, with D uncertain. Germline CDR1 PRHDT, CDR2 FYEKMQ (reference sequence). V lost 5 bases to trimming and J lost 4 bases, with 12 bases between them. This CDR3 contains 14 residues. CDR3 amino acids: CASSLRRLYNEQFF. CDR3 nucleotides: TGTGCCAGCAGCCTAAGGCGGCTGTACAATGAGCAGTTCTTC.

The chain joins TRBV7-8 to TRBJ1-5; 10 nucleotides agree with TRBD1. The CDR3 spans 17 residues. Germline-derived CDR1 and CDR2 are SGHVS and FQNEAQ. J was trimmed by 4 bases and V by 3 bases; bases with no gene match: 9. CDR3: CASSFNSGTGANQPQHF. CDR3 in DNA: TGTGCCAGCAGCTTTAATTCCGGGACAGGGGCGAATCAGCCCCAGCATTTT.

A single count supports this clone. CDR3 region: CASSERGLFSYTF. The CDR3 DNA reads as TGTGCCAGCAGTGAAAGGGGACTGTTTAGCTACACCTTC. The rearrangement joins TRBV6-1 to TRBJ1-2, with a tentative D call TRBD1 (5 bases). The germline V and J ends were trimmed by 2 bases and 9 bases, with 13 bases remaining between them. The CDR3 covers 13 residues. Germline V gene data show CDR1 as MNHNS and CDR2 as SASEGT.

V gene TRBV11-2 combines with J gene TRBJ1-2, with D uncertain. The germline V gene has CDR1 SGHAT and CDR2 FQNNGV. The CDR3 contains 13 residues. The ends were cut back, 5 bases at V and 2 bases at J, with 9 bases in the middle. The CDR3 bases are TGTGCCAGCAGCCCGACGTTCAACTATGGCTACACCTTC. Its protein is CASSPTFNYGYTF.

V gene TRBV19 combines with J gene TRBJ2-7, with D possibly matching TRBD2 (6 bases). Germline assignment: CDR1 LNHDA and CDR2 SQIVND (reference sequence). Trimming removed 7 bases from V and 0 bases from J, with 19 bases in between. This CDR3 comprises 16 residues. The CDR3 DNA reads TGTGCCAGTACTAAGGGCGGGGCGTTAGACTCCTACGAGCAGTACTTC. Encoded protein: CASTKGGALDSYEQYF.

This chain uses TRBV6-6 with TRBJ2-7; perhaps TRBD2 as D (7 bases). The CDR3 sequence is 14 residues long. The V end lost 9 bases, the J end lost 2 bases, and 17 bases lay between the germline ends. Per the germline V gene, CDR1 is MNHNY and CDR2 is SVGAGI (reference sequence). The CDR3 region is CASKGGGGTYEQYF. The CDR3, as DNA: TGTGCCAGTAAAGGAGGGGGAGGGACCTACGAGCAGTACTTC.

The chain joins TRBV6-5 to TRBJ2-5; 12 nucleotides align to TRBD2. V shed 6 bases, J shed 4 bases, and the junction held 6 bases outside the gene matches. Germline CDR1 reads MNHEY; CDR2 reads SVGAGI. This CDR3 contains 15 residues. The CDR3 loop is CASSQTSGRVETQYF. The CDR3 region has the DNA TGTGCCAGCAGCCAGACTAGCGGGAGAGTAGAGACCCAGTACTTC.

This clone was seen only once. V gene TRBV28 combines with J gene TRBJ1-2; D is ambiguous. This CDR3 region has 15 residues. V shed 7 bases and J shed 0 bases, with 15 bases lying between them. Per the germline V gene, CDR1 is MDHEN and CDR2 is SYDVKM. CDR3 residues: CASNQVGTSNYGYTF. CDR3 DNA sequence: TGTGCCAGCAACCAAGTAGGCACGTCTAACTATGGCTACACCTTC.

V and J are TRBV19 and TRBJ2-4; a weak D match, TRBD2 (5 bases). This CDR3 is built from 15 residues. Germline assignment: CDR1 LNHDA and CDR2 SQIVND (reference sequence). V gave up 5 bases and J gave up 0 bases, with 11 bases separating them. CDR3 sequence: CASSSPGLAKNIQYF. DNA for the CDR3: TGTGCCAGTAGTTCTCCCGGACTAGCCAAAAACATTCAGTACTTC.

The rearrangement joins TRBV30 to TRBJ1-2, with D possibly matching TRBD1 (6 bases). The CDR3 loop spans 12 amino acids. Trimming stripped 0 bases from V and 8 bases from J, with 10 bases between. Germline CDR1 and CDR2: GTSNPN and SVGIG (reference sequence). For the CDR3, the DNA is TGTGCCTGGAGTGTGGGGGGGCTGGGCTACACCTTC. Translating gives CAWSVGGLGYTF.

The J gene is TRBJ1-1, the V gene TRBV18; 8 bases map to TRBD1. Trimming at V came to 1 base and at J to 8 bases, leaving 6 bases not matched to a gene. The CDR3 runs 14 residues. Germline V gives CDR1 KGHSH, CDR2 LQKENI. The CDR3 region has the DNA TGTGCCAGCTCACCACTTTCGGGACAGGAGGAAGCTTTCTTT. Translated: CASSPLSGQEEAFF.

About this clone: Other DNA sequences from this sample encode an identical CDR3 as well. The chain is built from TRBV28 and TRBJ1-5; D is unclear. This CDR3 is 12 amino acids long. In germline, CDR1 is MDHEN, CDR2 SYDVKM. Trimming shortened V by 3 bases and J by 6 bases, and 6 bases separated the two germline ends. CDR3 nucleotides: TGTGCCAGCAGTTTCCCGGGTCAGCCCCAGCATTTT. It encodes CASSFPGQPQHF. The full variable domain, completed using reference TRBV28 and TRBJ1-5, is DVKVTQSSRYLVKRTGEKVFLECVQDMDHENMFWYRQDPGLGLRLIYFSYDVKMKEKGDIPEGYSVSREKKERFSLILESASTNQTSMYLCASSFPGQPQHFGDGTRLSIL.

The chain couples TRBV5-1 to TRBJ2-7; 8 bases agree with TRBD1. This CDR3 region has 14 residues. Per the germline V gene, CDR1 is SGHRS and CDR2 is YFSETQ. Trimming took 4 bases from V and 3 from J; bases not matched to a gene: 6. As DNA, the CDR3 is TGCGCCAGCAGCGGACAGGGAGGTTACTACGAGCAGTACTTC. The encoded protein is CASSGQGGYYEQYF.

The rearrangement links TRBV27 to TRBJ2-2; D could derive from TRBD1 or TRBD2 (5 bases each). The CDR3 consists of 17 residues. Germline CDR1 is MNHEY and CDR2 is SMNVEV (reference sequence). V lost 3 bases, J lost 6 bases, and 20 bases lay in between. DNA for the CDR3: TGTGCCAGCAGTTTGGGTAGTGGGCAGCTGGGGGCCGGGGAGCTGTTTTTT. It is translated as CASSLGSGQLGAGELFF.